A single sample is the source of the 5 T cell receptor beta chains below, sequenced in a study of T-cell memory formation after mild COVID-19. TCRdb ran MiXCR on the 5' RACE reads and lists one entry per CDR3 protein. The table shows some 330,000 distinct CDR3 sequences, with about 21% occurring only once. Sequenced sample: PBMCs or a T cell subset sorted from them (not recorded which). These receptors all come from an adult woman who had mild COVID-19 (a few samples of this study predate the infection). Cell type and time point are not known.

The genes are TRBV19 and TRBJ2-7, with 8 nucleotides matching TRBD1. The germline gives CDR1 LNHDA, CDR2 SQIVND (reference sequence). V trimming: 9 bases; J trimming: 4 bases; junction bases outside the gene matches: 8. The CDR3 runs 13 residues. CDR3 nucleotide sequence: TGTGCCAGCGCGGACAGGGAGAGTTACGAGCAGTACTTC. This encodes CASADRESYEQYF.

This clonotype was seen ten or more times. A read error may account for a junction end that differs from germline. V gene TRBV5-1 combines with J gene TRBJ2-3, with D unclear. Germline assignment: CDR1 SGHRS and CDR2 YFSETQ. This CDR3 spans 12 amino acids. The DNA of the CDR3 is TGTGCCAGCAGCCCGGACACAGATACGCAGTATTTT. It yields the protein CASSPDTDTQYF. Using reference TRBV5-1 and TRBJ2-3 for the parts outside the CDR3, the full variable domain is KAGVTQTPRYLIKTRGQQVTLSCSPISGHRSVSWYQQTPGQGLQFLFEYFSETQRNKGNFPGRFSGRQFSNSRSEMNVSTLELGDSALYLCASSPDTDTQYFGPGTRLTVL.

V usage is TRBV10-3 and J usage is TRBJ2-3; no reliable D call. The CDR3 is made up of 11 amino acids. Germline values: CDR1 ENHRY, CDR2 SYGVKD. Between the trimmed V and J ends, which lost 7 bases and 2 bases, there was a span of 4 bases. DNA for the CDR3: TGTGCCATCACCGACACAGATACGCAGTATTTT. Translation: CAITDTDTQYF.

The J gene is TRBJ2-6, the V gene TRBV6-2 or TRBV6-3, with D perhaps matching TRBD1 or TRBD2 (5 bases each). The CDR3 is made up of 16 amino acids. The V and J ends lost 6 bases and 0 bases respectively, with 12 bases between them. Germline assignment: CDR1 MNHEY and CDR2 SVGEGT. In DNA form, the CDR3 reads TGTGCCAGCAGCCGGGGACGGGCCTCTGGGGCCAACGTCCTGACTTTC. Its protein is CASSRGRASGANVLTF.

This sequence joins TRBV20-1 and TRBJ2-4; TRBD1 aligns across 7 bases. The CDR3 covers 15 residues. CDR1 DFQATT and CDR2 SNEGSKA come from the germline V gene (reference sequence). Germline trimming cut 6 bases from V and 0 bases from J; bases unmatched to any gene: 8. The CDR3 DNA is TGCAGTGCGAGACGGACAGGACTAGCCAAAAACATTCAGTACTTC. Its translation: CSARRTGLAKNIQYF.